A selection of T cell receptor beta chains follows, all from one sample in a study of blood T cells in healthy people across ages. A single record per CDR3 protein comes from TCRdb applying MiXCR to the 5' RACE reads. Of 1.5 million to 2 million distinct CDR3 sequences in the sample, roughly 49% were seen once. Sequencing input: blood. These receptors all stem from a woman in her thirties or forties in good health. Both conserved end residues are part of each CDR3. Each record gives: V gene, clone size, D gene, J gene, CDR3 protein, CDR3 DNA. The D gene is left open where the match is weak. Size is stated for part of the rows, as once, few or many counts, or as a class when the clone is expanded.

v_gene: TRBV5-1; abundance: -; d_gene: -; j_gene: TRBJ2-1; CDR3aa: CASSLRSGAGLYNEQFF; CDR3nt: TGCGCCAGCAGCTTGCGTTCGGGCGCTGGTCTCTACAATGAGCAGTTCTTC
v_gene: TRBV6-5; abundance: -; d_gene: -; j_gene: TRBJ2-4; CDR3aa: CASSSPGMIDIQYF; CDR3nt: TGTGCCAGCAGTAGTCCGGGGATGATAGACATTCAGTACTTC
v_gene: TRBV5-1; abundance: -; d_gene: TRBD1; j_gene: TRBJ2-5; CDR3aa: CASSLLPGTGQETQYF; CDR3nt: TGCGCCAGCAGCTTATTGCCCGGGACAGGGCAAGAGACCCAGTACTTC
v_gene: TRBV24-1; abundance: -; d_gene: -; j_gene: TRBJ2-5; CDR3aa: CATNQYQRETQYF; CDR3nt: TGTGCCACCAATCAGTACCAACGAGAGACCCAGTACTTC
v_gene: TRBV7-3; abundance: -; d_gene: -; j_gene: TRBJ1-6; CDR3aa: CASRLSNSPLHF; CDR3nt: TGTGCCAGCAGACTGTCGAATTCACCCCTCCACTTT
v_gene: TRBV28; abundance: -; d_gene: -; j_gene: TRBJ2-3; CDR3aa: CASSLTFPAPSTDTQYF; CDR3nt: TGTGCCAGCAGTTTAACCTTCCCGGCCCCTAGCACAGATACGCAGTATTTT
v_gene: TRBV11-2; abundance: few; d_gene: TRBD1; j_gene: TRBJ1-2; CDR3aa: CASSNTWTGTHYGYTF; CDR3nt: TGTGCCAGCAGCAATACTTGGACAGGGACTCACTATGGCTACACCTTC
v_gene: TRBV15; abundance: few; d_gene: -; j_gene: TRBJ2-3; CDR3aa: CATSRGTAIDTDTQYF; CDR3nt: TGTGCCACCAGCAGAGGGACGGCAATAGACACAGATACGCAGTATTTT
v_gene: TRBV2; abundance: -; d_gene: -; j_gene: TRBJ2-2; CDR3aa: CASMERENMGGELFF; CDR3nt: TGTGCCAGCATGGAGAGGGAAAACATGGGCGGGGAGCTGTTTTTT
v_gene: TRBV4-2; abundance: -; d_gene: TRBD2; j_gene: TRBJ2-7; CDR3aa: CASSQELGRDEQYF; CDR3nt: TGTGCCAGCAGCCAAGAATTGGGGAGGGACGAGCAGTACTTC
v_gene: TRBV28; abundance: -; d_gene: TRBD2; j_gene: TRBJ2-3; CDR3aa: CASIQSGGLKGTQYF; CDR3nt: TGTGCCAGCATCCAGAGCGGGGGGCTTAAGGGCACGCAGTATTTT
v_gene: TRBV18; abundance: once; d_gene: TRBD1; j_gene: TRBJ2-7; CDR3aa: CASSADRGAHEQYF; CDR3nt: TGTGCCAGCTCAGCGGACAGGGGGGCTCACGAGCAGTACTTC
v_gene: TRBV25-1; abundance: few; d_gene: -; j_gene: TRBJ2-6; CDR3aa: CASSDHVPGGANVLTF; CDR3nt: TGTGCCAGCAGTGATCACGTCCCCGGAGGGGCCAACGTCCTGACTTTC
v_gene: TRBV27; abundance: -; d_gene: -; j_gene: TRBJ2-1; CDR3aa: CASSLDRHYNEQFF; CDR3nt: TGTGCCAGCAGTTTAGACAGACACTACAATGAGCAGTTCTTC
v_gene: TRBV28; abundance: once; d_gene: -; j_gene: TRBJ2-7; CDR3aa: CASSLGGGGTEQYF; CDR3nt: TGTGCCAGCAGTTTAGGGGGAGGGGGAACCGAGCAGTACTTC
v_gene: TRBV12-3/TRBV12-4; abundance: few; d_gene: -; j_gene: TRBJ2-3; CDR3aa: CASSTTRLKADTQYF; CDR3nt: TGTGCCAGCAGCACCACGCGGTTAAAGGCGGATACGCAGTATTTT
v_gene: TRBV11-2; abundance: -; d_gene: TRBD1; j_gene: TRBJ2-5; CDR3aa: CASSSTGEYNEQYF; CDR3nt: TGTGCCAGCAGCTCTACAGGGGAATACAATGAGCAGTACTTC
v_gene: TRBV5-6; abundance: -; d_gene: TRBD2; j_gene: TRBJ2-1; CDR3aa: CASSPSGGKYNEQFF; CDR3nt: TGTGCCAGCAGCCCGAGCGGGGGAAAGTACAATGAGCAGTTCTTC
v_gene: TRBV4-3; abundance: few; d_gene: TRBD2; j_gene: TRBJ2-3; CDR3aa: CASSAQLSGGPIYTQYF; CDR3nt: TGCGCCAGCAGCGCCCAGCTTAGCGGGGGGCCAATTTATACGCAGTATTTT
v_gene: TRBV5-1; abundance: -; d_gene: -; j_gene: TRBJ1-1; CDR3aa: CASSLGEGLNTEAFF; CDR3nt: TGCGCCAGCAGCTTAGGTGAGGGACTGAACACTGAAGCTTTCTTT
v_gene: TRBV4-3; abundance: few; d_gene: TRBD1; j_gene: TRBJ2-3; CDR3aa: CASSQDRGTGLSTDTQYF; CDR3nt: TGCGCCAGCAGCCAAGACAGGGGGACAGGGCTCAGCACAGATACGCAGTATTTT
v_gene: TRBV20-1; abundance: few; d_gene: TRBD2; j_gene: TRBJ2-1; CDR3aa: CSATSSLAGTNNEQFF; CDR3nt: TGCAGTGCTACCTCCTCGCTAGCGGGTACGAACAATGAGCAGTTCTTC
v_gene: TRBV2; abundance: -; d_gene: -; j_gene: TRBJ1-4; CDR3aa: CASSTGRTTEKLFF; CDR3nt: TGTGCCAGCAGTACGGGACGGACCACCGAAAAACTGTTTTTT
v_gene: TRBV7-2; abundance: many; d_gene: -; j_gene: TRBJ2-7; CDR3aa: CASSLGWSSYEQYF; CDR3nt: TGTGCCAGCAGCTTAGGCTGGAGCTCCTACGAGCAGTACTTC
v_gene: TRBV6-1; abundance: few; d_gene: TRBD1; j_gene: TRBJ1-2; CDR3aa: CASSQTGGVYGYTF; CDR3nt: TGTGCCAGCAGCCAGACAGGGGGGGTCTATGGCTACACCTTC
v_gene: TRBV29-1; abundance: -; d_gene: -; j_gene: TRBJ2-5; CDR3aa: CSVEGGAPQETQYF; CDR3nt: TGCAGCGTTGAAGGCGGGGCCCCCCAAGAGACCCAGTACTTC
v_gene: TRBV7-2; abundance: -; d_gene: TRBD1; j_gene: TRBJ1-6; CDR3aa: CASRTRTGSNSPLHF; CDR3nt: TGTGCCAGCAGAACTAGGACAGGGAGTAATTCACCCCTCCACTTT
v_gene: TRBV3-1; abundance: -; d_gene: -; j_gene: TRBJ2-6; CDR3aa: CASSQSVTARAGANVLTF; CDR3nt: TGTGCCAGCAGCCAATCCGTGACAGCGCGCGCTGGGGCCAACGTCCTGACTTTC
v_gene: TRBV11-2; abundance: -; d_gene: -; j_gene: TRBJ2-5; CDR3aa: CASGFKYQETQYF; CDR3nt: TGTGCCAGCGGCTTCAAGTACCAAGAGACCCAGTACTTC
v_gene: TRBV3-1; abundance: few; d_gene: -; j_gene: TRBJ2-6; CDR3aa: CASSQVRSWAANVLTF; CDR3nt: TGTGCCAGCAGCCAAGTGAGGAGCTGGGCGGCCAACGTCCTGACTTTC
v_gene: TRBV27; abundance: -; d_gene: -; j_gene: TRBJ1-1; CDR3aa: CASSWATGEAFF; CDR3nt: TGTGCCAGCAGCTGGGCGACAGGTGAAGCTTTCTTT
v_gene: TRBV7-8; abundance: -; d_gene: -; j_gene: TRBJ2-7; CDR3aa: CASSFLGQSYEQYF; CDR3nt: TGTGCCAGCAGCTTTCTCGGCCAGTCCTACGAGCAGTACTTC
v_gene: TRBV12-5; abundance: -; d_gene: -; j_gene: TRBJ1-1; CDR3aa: CASGWDSDMNTEAFF; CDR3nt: TGTGCTAGTGGTTGGGATAGCGATATGAACACTGAAGCTTTCTTT
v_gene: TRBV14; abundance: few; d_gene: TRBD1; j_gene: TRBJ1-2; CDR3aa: CASSPTGDLRRGGYTF; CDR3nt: TGTGCCAGCAGCCCTACAGGGGACTTAAGAAGAGGTGGCTACACCTTC
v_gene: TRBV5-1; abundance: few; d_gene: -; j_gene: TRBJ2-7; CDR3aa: CASSAKTGQLSYEQYF; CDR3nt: TGCGCCAGCAGCGCTAAGACAGGCCAACTCTCCTACGAGCAGTACTTC
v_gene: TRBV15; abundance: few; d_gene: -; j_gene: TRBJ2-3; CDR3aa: CATSAPGLLPDTQYF; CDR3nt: TGTGCCACCAGCGCCCCGGGACTCCTTCCCGATACGCAGTATTTT
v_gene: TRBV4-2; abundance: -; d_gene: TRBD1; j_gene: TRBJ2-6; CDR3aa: CASSPSPLYGTGIYGANVLTF; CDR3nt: TGTGCCAGCAGCCCCTCCCCCTTATACGGGACAGGGATTTACGGGGCCAACGTCCTGACTTTC
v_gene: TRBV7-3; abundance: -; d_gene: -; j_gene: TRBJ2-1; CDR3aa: CASSLSRGVAENEQFF; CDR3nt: TGTGCCAGCAGCCTGTCCCGCGGTGTAGCGGAAAATGAGCAGTTCTTC
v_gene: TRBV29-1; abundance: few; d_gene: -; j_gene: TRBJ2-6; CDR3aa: CSVGGRGVLSGANVLTF; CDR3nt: TGCAGCGTTGGTGGCCGGGGCGTGCTCTCTGGGGCCAACGTCCTGACTTTC
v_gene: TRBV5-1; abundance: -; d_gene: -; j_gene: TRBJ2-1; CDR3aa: CASSGRSQWQFF; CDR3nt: TGCGCCAGCAGCGGAAGGTCCCAATGGCAGTTCTTC
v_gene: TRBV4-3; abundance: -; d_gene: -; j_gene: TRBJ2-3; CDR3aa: CASSQVGGNTDTQYF; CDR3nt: TGCGCCAGCAGCCAAGTGGGGGGTAACACAGATACGCAGTATTTT
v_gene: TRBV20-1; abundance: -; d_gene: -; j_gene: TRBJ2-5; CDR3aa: CSASDPVGRSIPQYF; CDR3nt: TGCAGTGCGTCAGACCCAGTGGGCCGCTCCATCCCCCAGTACTTC
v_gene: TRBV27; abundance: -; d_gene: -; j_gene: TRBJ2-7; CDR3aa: CASSLIFGAYEQYF; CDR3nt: TGTGCCAGCAGTTTAATTTTTGGGGCCTACGAGCAGTACTTC
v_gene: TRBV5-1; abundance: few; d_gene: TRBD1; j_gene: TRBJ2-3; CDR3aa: CASSPTGVGADTQYF; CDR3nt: TGCGCCAGCAGCCCAACAGGGGTCGGGGCAGATACGCAGTATTTT
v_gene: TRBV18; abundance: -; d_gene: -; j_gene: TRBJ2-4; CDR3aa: CASSRPNLGNIQYF; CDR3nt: TGTGCCAGCTCACGCCCCAATCTTGGGAACATTCAGTACTTC
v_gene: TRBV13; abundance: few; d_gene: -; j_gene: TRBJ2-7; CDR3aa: CASSISGASEQYF; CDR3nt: TGTGCCAGCAGCATTTCTGGGGCCTCCGAGCAGTACTTC
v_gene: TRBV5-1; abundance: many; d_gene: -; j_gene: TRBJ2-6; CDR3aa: CASSATGSGANVLTF; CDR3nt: TGTGCCAGCAGTGCCACAGGCTCTGGGGCCAACGTCCTGACTTTC
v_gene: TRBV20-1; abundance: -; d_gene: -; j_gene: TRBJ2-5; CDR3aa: CSASWGLMRETQYF; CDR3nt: TGCAGTGCTAGTTGGGGGTTAATGCGTGAGACCCAGTACTTC
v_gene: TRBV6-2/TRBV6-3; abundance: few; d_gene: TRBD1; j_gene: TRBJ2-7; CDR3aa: CATTGQTYEQYF; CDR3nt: TGTGCCACCACGGGACAGACCTACGAGCAGTACTTC
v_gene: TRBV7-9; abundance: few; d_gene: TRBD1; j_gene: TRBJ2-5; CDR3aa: CASSSRTGGGQETQYF; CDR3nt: TGTGCCAGCAGCTCCAGGACAGGGGGAGGCCAAGAGACCCAGTACTTC
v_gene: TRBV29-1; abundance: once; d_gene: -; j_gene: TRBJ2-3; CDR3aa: CSVARDSTDTQYF; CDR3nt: TGCAGCGTTGCGAGGGATAGCACAGATACGCAGTATTTT